Presented here are 2 T cell receptor beta chains from one specimen sequenced in a study of response to subunit inactivated influenza vaccine. TCRdb passed the RT-PCR reads through MiXCR, listing each CDR3 protein once. The sample shows some 850,000 distinct CDR3 sequences, approximately 17% of them seen only once. The sequencing used PBMCs from blood, collected more than 4 days after vaccination. The source of these receptors is a man aged 50 to 60 who received an inactivated influenza vaccine.

This clonotype was recorded only once. The rearrangement joins TRBV11-2 to TRBJ1-6; 7 positions agree with TRBD1. The J segment lost 8 bases and the V segment lost 5 bases, leaving 12 bases of the junction unmatched. This CDR3 has 16 amino acids. Germline lookup yields CDR1 SGHAT and CDR2 FQNNGV. CDR3 amino acids: CASSLSWDSAHSPLHF. CDR3 nucleotide sequence: TGTGCCAGCAGCCTCAGTTGGGACAGTGCCCATTCACCCCTCCACTTT.

This clonotype has just a few counts. V usage is TRBV18 and J usage is TRBJ2-1; 11 nucleotides line up with TRBD2. Per germline, CDR1 KGHSH and CDR2 LQKENI. Trimming cost V 6 bases and J 3 bases; bases outside gene matches: 7. The CDR3 extends over 16 amino acids. This CDR3 reads CASSHTGTSGYNEQFF. The CDR3, as DNA: TGTGCCAGCTCCCACACCGGGACTAGCGGCTACAATGAGCAGTTCTTC.